The 26 T cell receptor beta chains given below trace back to one sample, sequenced in a study of T cell repertoires in cytomegalovirus infection. One entry per CDR3 protein results from TCRdb running MiXCR on the reads. Among some 100,000 distinct CDR3 sequences listed, about a quarter were seen once. Material for sequencing was CD8+ T cells from PBMCs. These receptors came from a human donor in good health (CMV status not recorded). Some clones in this sample may be carry-over from other donors' samples.

A few counts support this clonotype. The rearrangement joins TRBV29-1 to TRBJ1-2, with 8 bases fitting TRBD1. Trimming took 2 bases from V and 8 from J; bases not matched to a gene: 13. Looked up from germline, CDR1 is SQVTM and CDR2 is ANQGSEA. CDR3 size: 15 residues. DNA for the CDR3: TGCAGCGTTGAACACCGCCGACAGGGGTATTTAGGCTACACCTTC. It encodes CSVEHRRQGYLGYTF.

This clonotype was found many times. The genes are TRBV20-1 and TRBJ1-2, with 7 bases that match TRBD1. CDR1 and CDR2 from the germline V gene are DFQATT and SNEGSKA (reference sequence). V was pared by 5 bases and J by 2 bases, with 8 bases of the junction left unmatched. CDR3 length equals 14 residues. CDR3 in DNA: TGCAGTGCTCTCGGATGGGACAGCAACTATGGCTACACCTTC. It is translated as CSALGWDSNYGYTF.

In this sample, this clonotype turned up many times. In DNA, the CDR3 is TGTGCCAGCAGTTTATCAGGCGGGGGTTGGGATGAGCAGTTCTTC. Translation: CASSLSGGGWDEQFF. The chain is built from TRBV27 and TRBJ2-1; TRBD2 aligns across 7 bases. V shed 0 bases, J shed 8 bases, and the junction held 7 bases outside the gene matches. The CDR3 runs to 15 residues. Germline V CDR1 and CDR2: MNHEY, SMNVEV (reference sequence).

The chain carries TRBV12-3 or TRBV12-4 and TRBJ2-1; 11 bases match TRBD2. The CDR3 loop spans 15 amino acids. Trimming at V came to 5 bases and at J to 10 bases, leaving 10 bases not matched to a gene. CDR3 protein: CASSAGTSGAEEQFF. The CDR3 nucleotides read TGTGCCAGCAGTGCCGGGACTAGCGGCGCAGAGGAGCAGTTCTTC.

J is TRBJ2-1 and V is TRBV25-1; D might be TRBD1 or TRBD2, each matching 5 bases. The germline V gene encodes CDR1 MGHDK and CDR2 SYGVNS. The V end was cut by 0 bases, the J end by 2 bases, with 11 bases between. This CDR3 contains 16 residues. The CDR3 sequence: CASSEYRDGAYNEQFF. The CDR3, as DNA: TGTGCCAGCAGTGAATATAGGGACGGGGCCTACAATGAGCAGTTCTTC. Variable domain in full (rest from reference TRBV25-1 and TRBJ2-1): EADIYQTPRYLVIGTGKKITLECSQTMGHDKMYWYQQDPGMELHLIHYSYGVNSTEKGDLSSESTVSRIRTEHFPLTLESARPSHTSQYLCASSEYRDGAYNEQFFGPGTRLTVL.

This clonotype was detected a few times. The chain employs TRBV20-1 and TRBJ2-4; 9 nucleotides match TRBD2. The CDR3 contains 13 residues. V lost 5 bases and J lost 9; bases outside the gene matches: 8. Germline CDR1 is DFQATT and CDR2 is SNEGSKA (reference sequence). As DNA, the CDR3 is TGCAGTGCTCTTAGCGGGAGCCAGGGCATTCAGTACTTC. It is translated as CSALSGSQGIQYF.

In its sample, this clonotype was seen a few times. The chain couples TRBV12-3 or TRBV12-4 to TRBJ2-3, with 9 bases that match TRBD1. The J segment lost 6 bases and the V segment lost 7 bases, leaving 11 bases of the junction unmatched. This CDR3 has 15 residues. The CDR3 loop reads CASKPRQGGRDTQYF. DNA of the CDR3: TGTGCCAGCAAACCTAGACAGGGGGGCAGGGATACGCAGTATTTT.

The chain links TRBV20-1 to TRBJ2-7, with D tentatively TRBD2 (5 bases). The CDR3 loop spans 14 amino acids. V lost 1 base and J 6 bases, leaving 16 bases between the germline ends. Germline CDR1 and CDR2: DFQATT and SNEGSKA (reference sequence). DNA for the CDR3: TGCAGTGCTAGAGCTAAGGGAGTTCGGCTCGAGCAGTACTTC. Residues: CSARAKGVRLEQYF.

To note about this clonotype: A much larger clone sits a single nucleotide away, making a read error possible. This chain joins TRBV2 and TRBJ2-7; no clear D. Trimming left V 6 bases short and J 3 bases short, with 12 bases between. Germline V CDR1 and CDR2: SNHLY, FYNNEI. The CDR3 has 13 amino acids. The CDR3 region is CASSPAQDYEQYF. The CDR3 DNA follows: TGTGCCAGCAGCCCGGCTCAGGACTACGAGCAGTACTTC.

V and J are TRBV20-1 and TRBJ2-5; tentatively, D is TRBD1 (6 bases). V lost 2 bases, J lost 8 bases, and 21 bases lay in between. CDR3 length: 15 residues. Germline CDR1 is DFQATT and CDR2 is SNEGSKA (reference sequence). The CDR3 coding sequence is TGCAGTGCTAGAAACAACAGGGCCCCAAGATACACCCAGTACTTC. Translation: CSARNNRAPRYTQYF.

This clonotype has only a few counts. The gene calls are TRBV3-1 and TRBJ2-3, with 12 bases that match TRBD2. CDR1 LGHDT and CDR2 YNNKEL come from the germline V gene (reference sequence). This CDR3 is 17 amino acids long. Losses at the gene ends were 4 bases for V and 4 bases for J; bases not matched to a gene: 9. The CDR3, as DNA: TGTGCCAGCAGCCTTACTAGCGGGGGGCCGAGGGCAGATACGCAGTATTTT. This codes for CASSLTSGGPRADTQYF.

CDR3 amino acids: CASTDRGPTGELFF. The CDR3 DNA is TGTGCCAGCACCGACAGGGGGCCCACCGGGGAGCTGTTTTTT. This chain links TRBV6-2 or TRBV6-3 with TRBJ2-2; 10 positions agree with TRBD1. The CDR3 loop spans 14 amino acids. Germline values: CDR1 MNHEY, CDR2 SVGEGT. The trim removed 7 bases at V and 4 bases at J, leaving 3 bases unmatched.

A few counts support this clonotype. This chain joins TRBV5-6 and TRBJ1-4; D may be TRBD1 (5 bases). The germline CDR1 and CDR2 sequences are SGHDT and YYEEEE. The CDR3 is made up of 14 amino acids. The V gene lost 1 base and the J gene lost 7 bases, with 11 bases spanning the gap. CDR3 sequence reads: CASSLPRGGEKLFF. In DNA form, the CDR3 reads TGTGCCAGCAGCTTGCCGAGGGGTGGTGAAAAACTGTTTTTT.

This clonotype was detected many times. The rearrangement links TRBV12-3 or TRBV12-4 to TRBJ1-2, with unresolved D. This CDR3 has 15 amino acids. Between the trimmed V and J ends, which lost 3 bases and 0 bases, there was a span of 11 bases. For the CDR3, the DNA is TGTGCCAGCAGTTTCCGCCGGAGAGCTAACTATGGCTACACCTTC. Translation gives CASSFRRRANYGYTF.

This clonotype has at least ten counts. The rearrangement joins TRBV7-9 to TRBJ2-1; 9 bases map to TRBD2. V dropped 6 bases and J dropped 0; count of bases not matched to a gene: 6. The CDR3 is 16 residues long. Germline CDR1 reads SEHNR; CDR2 reads FQNEAQ (reference sequence). CDR3 nucleotide sequence: TGTGCCAGCAGGCGGACTAGCGAGAGCTCCTACAATGAGCAGTTCTTC. It codes for CASRRTSESSYNEQFF.

The V gene is TRBV6-2 or TRBV6-3, the J gene TRBJ2-3, with D unclear. CDR3 length: 16 residues. The germline V gene has CDR1 MNHEY and CDR2 SVGEGT. Trimming stripped 4 bases from V and 4 bases from J, with 18 bases between. CDR3 sequence: CASSSPNEVVADTQYF. For the CDR3, the DNA is TGTGCCAGCAGTTCCCCGAATGAGGTAGTTGCAGATACGCAGTATTTT.

This clonotype was recorded at least ten times. This sequence joins TRBV7-6 and TRBJ1-1, with 7 positions matching TRBD1. Germline lookup yields CDR1 SGHVS and CDR2 FNYEAQ. The CDR3 is 15 residues long. The V gene end was trimmed by 5 bases and the J gene end by 3 bases; junction bases not matched to a gene: 9. Written as DNA, the CDR3 is TGTGCCAGCAGCAAGCCTAGGGGGCTGGACACTGAAGCTTTCTTT. Its translation is CASSKPRGLDTEAFF. Full variable domain (missing parts from reference TRBV7-6 and TRBJ1-1): GAGVSQSPRYKVTKRGQDVALRCDPISGHVSLYWYRQALGQGPEFLTYFNYEAQQDKSGLPNDRFSAERPEGSISTLTIQRTEQRDSAMYRCASSKPRGLDTEAFFGQGTRLTVV.

The CDR3 DNA sequence: TGTGCCAGCAGTGAATTAAGTAGCGGGGGGGCCTTGAATGAGCAGTTCTTC. It translates to CASSELSSGGALNEQFF. This chain joins TRBV2 and TRBJ2-1, with TRBD2 matching over 11 bases. The CDR3 covers 17 residues. V dropped 2 bases and J dropped 7; count of bases not matched to a gene: 10. Germline V gene data show CDR1 as SNHLY and CDR2 as FYNNEI.

The V gene is TRBV4-3, the J gene TRBJ2-1, with 9 bases fitting TRBD2. After removal of 0 bases from V and 8 bases from J, the junction contained 5 bases not matched to a gene. In germline, CDR1 is LGHNA, CDR2 YSLEER. The CDR3 loop spans 15 amino acids. In DNA, the CDR3 is TGCGCCAGCAGCCAAGATAGCGGGAGTATAGATGAGCAGTTCTTC. As protein: CASSQDSGSIDEQFF.

V and J are TRBV5-8 and TRBJ1-1; no clear D. This CDR3 is 14 amino acids long. Germline CDR1 SGHTS, CDR2 YDEGEE. V gave up 6 bases and J gave up 2 bases, with 14 bases separating them. CDR3 region: CASTPGGVNTEAFF. As DNA, the CDR3 is TGTGCCAGCACCCCTGGAGGAGTTAACACTGAAGCTTTCTTT.

In its sample, this clonotype was seen many times. As DNA, the CDR3 is TGCGCCAGCAGCCCCGGATCCAGGGTCCACGAGCAGTACTTC. Its protein is CASSPGSRVHEQYF. V is TRBV4-3 and J is TRBJ2-7, with D tentatively TRBD1 (5 bases). V was trimmed by 4 bases and J by 5 bases, leaving 15 bases between them. Germline V gene lookup returns CDR1 LGHNA and CDR2 YSLEER. This CDR3 contains 14 residues.

The chain combines TRBV6-1 with TRBJ2-2; D possibly corresponds to TRBD2 (6 bases). Trimming left V 2 bases short and J 5 bases short, with 15 bases between. Germline assignment: CDR1 MNHNS and CDR2 SASEGT. This CDR3 is 16 amino acids long. The CDR3 loop reads CASSEWTGAVTGELFF. In DNA, the CDR3 is TGTGCCAGCAGTGAATGGACGGGAGCGGTTACCGGGGAGCTGTTTTTT.

The chain has TRBV7-3 and TRBJ2-7; the match to TRBD1 covers 11 bases. CDR3 length: 15 residues. In germline, CDR1 is SGHTA, CDR2 FQGTGA. With V trimmed by 2 bases and J by 3 bases, 3 bases remained unmatched. Here the CDR3 reads CASSLGQGARYEQYF. The CDR3 bases are TGTGCCAGCAGCTTAGGACAGGGGGCCCGCTACGAGCAGTACTTC.

In its sample, this clonotype was seen a few times. The chain combines TRBV12-3 or TRBV12-4 with TRBJ1-1; no definite D call. The V and J ends lost 3 bases and 1 base respectively, with 6 bases between them. The CDR3 covers 13 residues. CDR3 region: CASSLKGNTEAFF. The CDR3 nucleotides are TGTGCCAGCAGTTTGAAGGGGAACACTGAAGCTTTCTTT.

This clonotype was counted many times. This chain joins TRBV7-6 and TRBJ1-1; D is perhaps TRBD1 (6 bases). Germline-derived CDR1 and CDR2 are SGHVS and FNYEAQ. Trimming took 5 bases from V and 0 from J, leaving 10 bases between them. This CDR3 has 14 residues. CDR3 sequence reads: CASSQGQMNTEAFF. As DNA, the CDR3 is TGTGCCAGCAGCCAAGGACAGATGAACACTGAAGCTTTCTTT.

The chain links TRBV20-1 to TRBJ2-1; TRBD1 agrees at 11 bases. The germline CDR1 and CDR2 sequences are DFQATT and SNEGSKA (reference sequence). This CDR3 spans 14 amino acids. Trimming removed 0 bases from V and 8 bases from J; junction bases left unmatched: 3. The CDR3 DNA reads TGCAGTGCTAGAGACAGGACAGGGGGCCATGAGCAGTTCTTC. This sequence encodes CSARDRTGGHEQFF.